This is a list of T cell receptor beta chains from one sample in a study of blood T cell repertoires in COVID-19. Clones were read by immunoSEQ multiplex PCR, and TCRdb kept only the in-frame ones, dropping some. The sample records approximately 61,000 clones, 65% to 85% being singletons. Sequences were obtained from peripheral blood. The receptors derive from a woman in her 70s with acute or convalescent COVID-19. The CDR3 runs from the conserved cysteine through the conserved F or W. The order of the fields is D gene, clone size, J gene, V gene, CDR3 DNA, CDR3 protein. A D gene is named only where the DNA matches it firmly. Some rows have no size entry. The others give once, few or many, or a class for an expanded clone.

d_call: NA; clone_size: NA; j_call: TRBJ2-3; v_call: TRBV5-6; cdr3_nt: TGTGCCAGCACCTCTGATAGGGGGAGAGATACGCAGTATTTT; cdr3_aa: CASTSDRGRDTQYF
d_call: TRBD1; clone_size: NA; j_call: TRBJ1-6; v_call: TRBV2; cdr3_nt: TGTGCCAGCAGGGACAGGGTGGGGTTGAATTCACCCCTCCACTTT; cdr3_aa: CASRDRVGLNSPLHF
d_call: NA; clone_size: NA; j_call: TRBJ2-7; v_call: TRBV13; cdr3_nt: TGTGCCAGCAGCTTTACAGGGGCGGGAAGATACGAGCAGTACTTC; cdr3_aa: CASSFTGAGRYEQYF
d_call: TRBD2; clone_size: NA; j_call: TRBJ2-3; v_call: TRBV5-4; cdr3_nt: TGTGCCAGCAGCACCCGGACTAGCGGGGGGGCACATCTACGCACAGATACGCAGTATTTT; cdr3_aa: CASSTRTSGGAHLRTDTQYF
d_call: NA; clone_size: few; j_call: TRBJ1-1; v_call: TRBV14; cdr3_nt: TGTGCCAGCAGCCAGGCGCTTGGGGGCGGTGGTCTTGAAGCTTTCTTT; cdr3_aa: CASSQALGGGGLEAFF
d_call: TRBD1; clone_size: NA; j_call: TRBJ1-1; v_call: TRBV14; cdr3_nt: TGTGCCAGCAGCCAAGGAGGGACAGGGCACACTGAAGCTTTCTTT; cdr3_aa: CASSQGGTGHTEAFF
d_call: TRBD2; clone_size: NA; j_call: TRBJ2-5; v_call: TRBV4-1; cdr3_nt: TGCGCCAGCAGCCAAGGTAGCGGGGTCGAAGAGACCCAGTACTTC; cdr3_aa: CASSQGSGVEETQYF
d_call: TRBD1; clone_size: NA; j_call: TRBJ2-7; v_call: TRBV18; cdr3_nt: TGTGCCAGCTCACGACAGGGGTCCGAGCAGTACTTC; cdr3_aa: CASSRQGSEQYF
d_call: TRBD1; clone_size: NA; j_call: TRBJ1-3; v_call: TRBV7-2; cdr3_nt: TGTGCCAGCAGCTCAAGACAGGGCCTGAGCTCTGGAAACACCATATATTTT; cdr3_aa: CASSSRQGLSSGNTIYF
d_call: NA; clone_size: once; j_call: TRBJ1-5; v_call: TRBV7-4; cdr3_nt: TGTGCCAGCAGCCTTGACAGGCGCAATCAGCCCCAGCATTTT; cdr3_aa: CASSLDRRNQPQHF
d_call: TRBD2; clone_size: NA; j_call: TRBJ2-2; v_call: TRBV3-1/TRBV3-2; cdr3_nt: TGTGCCAGCAGCCAACAGGAGCTAGCGGGGGGGTTGCGCACCGGGGAGCTGTTTTTT; cdr3_aa: CASSQQELAGGLRTGELFF
d_call: TRBD2; clone_size: NA; j_call: TRBJ2-1; v_call: TRBV28; cdr3_nt: TGTGCCAGCAGCGGGACTAGCGGGGGTATCTATGAGCAGTTCTTC; cdr3_aa: CASSGTSGGIYEQFF
d_call: NA; clone_size: NA; j_call: TRBJ2-5; v_call: TRBV5-4; cdr3_nt: TGTGCCAGCAGCTGGGCGTTCCAGGGGGGCTCAGAGACCCAGTACTTC; cdr3_aa: CASSWAFQGGSETQYF
d_call: NA; clone_size: NA; j_call: TRBJ1-6; v_call: TRBV10-3; cdr3_nt: TGTGCCATCAAGAGACAGAATAATTCACCCCTCCACTTT; cdr3_aa: CAIKRQNNSPLHF
d_call: NA; clone_size: NA; j_call: TRBJ1-4; v_call: TRBV7-2; cdr3_nt: TGTGCCAGCAGCTTTGTTCGGGGTCTTAATGAAAAACTGTTTTTT; cdr3_aa: CASSFVRGLNEKLFF
d_call: TRBD2; clone_size: NA; j_call: TRBJ2-5; v_call: TRBV19; cdr3_nt: TGTGCCAGTAGTAGGACTAGCGGGGCACAAGAGACCCAGTACTTC; cdr3_aa: CASSRTSGAQETQYF
d_call: NA; clone_size: once; j_call: TRBJ1-4; v_call: TRBV9; cdr3_nt: TGTGCCAGCAGCGTACTACCCCCCTGGGGCAGGGCAACTGAAAAACTGTTTTTT; cdr3_aa: CASSVLPPWGRATEKLFF
d_call: NA; clone_size: NA; j_call: TRBJ2-2; v_call: TRBV11-2; cdr3_nt: TGTGCCAGCAGCGAAGAGGGGGCCGGGGAGCTGTTTTTT; cdr3_aa: CASSEEGAGELFF
d_call: NA; clone_size: NA; j_call: TRBJ2-1; v_call: TRBV5-1; cdr3_nt: TGCGCCAGCAGGAGGGGGTCCCAGACCTACAATGAGCAGTTCTTC; cdr3_aa: CASRRGSQTYNEQFF
d_call: NA; clone_size: NA; j_call: TRBJ2-7; v_call: TRBV24-1; cdr3_nt: TGTGCCACCAGCGGTACAGGGATCTCCTACGAGCAGTACTTC; cdr3_aa: CATSGTGISYEQYF
d_call: NA; clone_size: NA; j_call: TRBJ2-1; v_call: TRBV6-5; cdr3_nt: TGTGCCAGCAGCGCGAAGAGGGCCCCGTCATCTGAGCAGTTCTTC; cdr3_aa: CASSAKRAPSSEQFF
d_call: TRBD1; clone_size: NA; j_call: TRBJ1-2; v_call: TRBV27; cdr3_nt: TGTGCCAGCAGTTTTGGTCCGAGACAGGGTAACTATGGCTACACCTTC; cdr3_aa: CASSFGPRQGNYGYTF
d_call: TRBD1; clone_size: NA; j_call: TRBJ2-5; v_call: TRBV3-1/TRBV3-2; cdr3_nt: TGTGCCAGCAGCCAAGTCACAGGGGGGAGTAGAGAGACCCAGTACTTC; cdr3_aa: CASSQVTGGSRETQYF
d_call: TRBD2; clone_size: NA; j_call: TRBJ2-1; v_call: TRBV6-5; cdr3_nt: TGTGCCAGCAGTTACGACGGGGGGGCAGTAAATGAGCAGTTCTTC; cdr3_aa: CASSYDGGAVNEQFF
d_call: TRBD1; clone_size: NA; j_call: TRBJ2-4; v_call: TRBV7-8; cdr3_nt: TGTGCCAGCAGTTCCGGGACAGGGACGACCAAAAACATTCAGTACTTC; cdr3_aa: CASSSGTGTTKNIQYF
d_call: NA; clone_size: once; j_call: TRBJ1-3; v_call: TRBV2; cdr3_nt: TGTGCCAGCAGCGGGTCCGGCAGCCTATCTGGAAACACCATATATTTT; cdr3_aa: CASSGSGSLSGNTIYF
d_call: TRBD1; clone_size: NA; j_call: TRBJ1-2; v_call: TRBV2; cdr3_nt: TGTGCCAGCGGACAGGGGTTCAAGAGCTACACCTTC; cdr3_aa: CASGQGFKSYTF
d_call: NA; clone_size: NA; j_call: TRBJ1-1; v_call: TRBV5-1; cdr3_nt: TGCGCCAGCAGTTACTCGGGGACTGAAGCTTTCTTT; cdr3_aa: CASSYSGTEAFF
d_call: NA; clone_size: NA; j_call: TRBJ1-1; v_call: TRBV7-9; cdr3_nt: TGTGCCAGCGGGGCAAAGCGGGGAGAAGCTACGAACACTGAAGCTTTCTTT; cdr3_aa: CASGAKRGEATNTEAFF
d_call: NA; clone_size: few; j_call: TRBJ1-2; v_call: TRBV6-2/TRBV6-3; cdr3_nt: TGTGCCAGCAGTGAGCGTTCTGGCTACACCTTC; cdr3_aa: CASSERSGYTF
d_call: TRBD1; clone_size: once; j_call: TRBJ2-7; v_call: TRBV6-1; cdr3_nt: TGTGCCAGCAGTGAAACAGGGGGGATATTCTACGAGCAGTACTTC; cdr3_aa: CASSETGGIFYEQYF
d_call: NA; clone_size: NA; j_call: TRBJ2-7; v_call: TRBV4-2; cdr3_nt: TGTGCCAGCAGCCAAGAGTCGGCGCCGGGGGAGCAGTACTTC; cdr3_aa: CASSQESAPGEQYF
d_call: NA; clone_size: NA; j_call: TRBJ1-1; v_call: TRBV5-1; cdr3_nt: TGCGCCAGCAGCTTGGCCCCAGGGGCTCGCACTGAAGCTTTCTTT; cdr3_aa: CASSLAPGARTEAFF
d_call: TRBD1; clone_size: NA; j_call: TRBJ2-5; v_call: TRBV10-1; cdr3_nt: TGCGCCAGCAGTAGGGACAGGGTAAAGACCCTTCAAGAGACCCAGTACTTC; cdr3_aa: CASSRDRVKTLQETQYF
d_call: TRBD1; clone_size: NA; j_call: TRBJ1-1; v_call: TRBV28; cdr3_nt: TGTGCCACCGTAAAACAGGGGGCCGGCACTGAAGCTTTCTTT; cdr3_aa: CATVKQGAGTEAFF
d_call: TRBD2; clone_size: NA; j_call: TRBJ2-3; v_call: TRBV5-4; cdr3_nt: TGTGCCAGCAGCATCGGGACTAGCGGGGGGGCAGATACGCAGTATTTT; cdr3_aa: CASSIGTSGGADTQYF
d_call: NA; clone_size: few; j_call: TRBJ2-7; v_call: TRBV18; cdr3_nt: TGTGCCAGCTCCCAAGACTTCTACGAGCAGTACTTC; cdr3_aa: CASSQDFYEQYF
d_call: TRBD1; clone_size: NA; j_call: TRBJ2-3; v_call: TRBV24-1; cdr3_nt: TGTGCCACCAGTGCCAGGGACAGAATCACAGATACGCAGTATTTT; cdr3_aa: CATSARDRITDTQYF
d_call: TRBD1; clone_size: NA; j_call: TRBJ1-2; v_call: TRBV18; cdr3_nt: TGTGCCAGCTCGTCCGGGACAGGGGTCTATGGCTACACCTTC; cdr3_aa: CASSSGTGVYGYTF
d_call: TRBD2; clone_size: NA; j_call: TRBJ2-1; v_call: TRBV24-1; cdr3_nt: TGTGCCACCCCTGGGACTAGCGGGGGCGATGAGCAGTTCTTC; cdr3_aa: CATPGTSGGDEQFF
d_call: NA; clone_size: NA; j_call: TRBJ2-3; v_call: TRBV10-3; cdr3_nt: TGTGCCATCAGTGAGTCGTTAGGGGGGGCGGATACGCAGTATTTT; cdr3_aa: CAISESLGGADTQYF
d_call: TRBD2; clone_size: NA; j_call: TRBJ2-5; v_call: TRBV28; cdr3_nt: TGTGCCAGCAGTCCGCACCCAAGGCGGGGGAATGAGACCCAGTACTTC; cdr3_aa: CASSPHPRRGNETQYF
d_call: TRBD1; clone_size: NA; j_call: TRBJ2-7; v_call: TRBV7-2; cdr3_nt: TGTGCCAGCAGCTCCCCCCGGGACAGGGGAGCTGGCGAGCAGTACTTC; cdr3_aa: CASSSPRDRGAGEQYF
d_call: NA; clone_size: NA; j_call: TRBJ1-1; v_call: TRBV6-5; cdr3_nt: TGTGCCAGCAGTTACTCGAGGCAGCGGGCCGTCGTTGCCTTT; cdr3_aa: CASSYSRQRAVVAF
d_call: NA; clone_size: few; j_call: TRBJ1-5; v_call: TRBV6-6; cdr3_nt: TGTGCCAGCAGTCCAGGGGTTGGGAGCAATCAGCCCCAGCATTTT; cdr3_aa: CASSPGVGSNQPQHF
d_call: TRBD2; clone_size: NA; j_call: TRBJ2-3; v_call: TRBV11-3; cdr3_nt: TGTGCCAGCAGCTCAGGAAGCGGGGGGATTTCCACAGATACGCAGTATTTT; cdr3_aa: CASSSGSGGISTDTQYF
d_call: TRBD1; clone_size: NA; j_call: TRBJ1-1; v_call: TRBV4-3; cdr3_nt: TGCGCCAGCAGCCAGACAGGGGGCGTCGACACTGAAGCTTTCTTT; cdr3_aa: CASSQTGGVDTEAFF
d_call: NA; clone_size: NA; j_call: TRBJ1-2; v_call: TRBV4-3; cdr3_nt: TGCGCCAGCAGCCAGGACAGAAGCTATGGCTACACCTTC; cdr3_aa: CASSQDRSYGYTF